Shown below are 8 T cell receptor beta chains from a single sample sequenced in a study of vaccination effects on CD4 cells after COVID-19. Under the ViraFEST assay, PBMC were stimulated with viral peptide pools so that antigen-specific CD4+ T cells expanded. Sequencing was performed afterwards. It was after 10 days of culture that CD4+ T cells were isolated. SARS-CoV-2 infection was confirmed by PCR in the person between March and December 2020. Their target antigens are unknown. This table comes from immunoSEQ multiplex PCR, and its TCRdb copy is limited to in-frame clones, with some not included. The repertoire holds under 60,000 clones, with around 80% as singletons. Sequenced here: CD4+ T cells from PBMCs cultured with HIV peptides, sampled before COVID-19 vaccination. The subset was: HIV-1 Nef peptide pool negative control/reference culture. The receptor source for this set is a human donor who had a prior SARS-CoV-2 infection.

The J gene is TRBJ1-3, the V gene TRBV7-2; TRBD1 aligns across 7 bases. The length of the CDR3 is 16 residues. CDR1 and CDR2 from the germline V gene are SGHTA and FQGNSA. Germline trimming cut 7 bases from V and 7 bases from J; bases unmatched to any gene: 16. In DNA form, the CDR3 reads TGTGCCAGCACCATTAGAAGAGGGGGCGGCTCTAACACCATATATTTT. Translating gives CASTIRRGGGSNTIYF.

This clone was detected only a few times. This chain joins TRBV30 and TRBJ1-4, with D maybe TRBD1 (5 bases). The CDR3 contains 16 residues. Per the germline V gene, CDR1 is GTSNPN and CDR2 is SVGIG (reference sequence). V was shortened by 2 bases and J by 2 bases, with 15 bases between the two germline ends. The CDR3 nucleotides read TGTGCCTGGAGTACTAGGCGTCGGGGCACTAATGAAAAACTGTTTTTT. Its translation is CAWSTRRRGTNEKLFF.

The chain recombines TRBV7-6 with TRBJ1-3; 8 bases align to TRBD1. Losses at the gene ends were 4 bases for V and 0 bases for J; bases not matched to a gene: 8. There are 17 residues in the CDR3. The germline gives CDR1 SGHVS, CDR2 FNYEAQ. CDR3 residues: CASSSHTGGSSGNTIYF. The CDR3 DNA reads TGTGCCAGCAGCTCCCATACAGGGGGGAGCTCTGGAAACACCATATATTTT.

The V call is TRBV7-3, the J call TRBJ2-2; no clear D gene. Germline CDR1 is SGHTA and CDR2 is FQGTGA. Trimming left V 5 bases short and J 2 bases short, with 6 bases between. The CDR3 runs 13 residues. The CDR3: CASSPYNTGELFF. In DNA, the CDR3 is TGTGCCAGCAGCCCCTATAACACCGGGGAGCTGTTTTTT.

The CDR3 sequence is CASSQFSGQGQQETQYF. CDR3 coding DNA: TGTGCCAGCTCCCAATTTTCGGGACAGGGGCAACAAGAGACCCAGTACTTC. The chain combines TRBV18 with TRBJ2-5; TRBD1 agrees at 10 bases. The V gene's germline CDR1 is KGHSH and CDR2 LQKENI. Unmatched junction bases numbered 12, after V lost 6 bases and J lost 2 bases. The CDR3 covers 17 residues.

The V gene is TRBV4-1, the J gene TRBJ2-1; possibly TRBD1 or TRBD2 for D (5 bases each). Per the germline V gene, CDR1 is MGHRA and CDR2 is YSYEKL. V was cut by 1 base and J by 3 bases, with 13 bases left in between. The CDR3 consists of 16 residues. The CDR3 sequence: CASSQVSVGGYNEQFF. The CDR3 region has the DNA TGCGCCAGCAGCCAAGTCTCAGTTGGGGGCTACAATGAGCAGTTCTTC.

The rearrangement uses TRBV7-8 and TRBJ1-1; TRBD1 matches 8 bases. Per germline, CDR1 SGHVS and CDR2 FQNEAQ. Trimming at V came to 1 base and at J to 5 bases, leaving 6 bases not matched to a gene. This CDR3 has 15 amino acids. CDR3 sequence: CASSLDRGYVTEAFF. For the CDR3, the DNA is TGTGCCAGCAGCTTAGACAGGGGGTATGTGACTGAAGCTTTCTTT.

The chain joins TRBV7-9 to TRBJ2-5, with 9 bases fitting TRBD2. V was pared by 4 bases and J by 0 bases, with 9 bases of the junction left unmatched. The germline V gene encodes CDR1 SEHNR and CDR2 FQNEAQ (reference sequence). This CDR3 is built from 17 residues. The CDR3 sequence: CASSSTLAGLYQETQYF. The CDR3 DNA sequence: TGTGCCAGCAGCTCCACACTAGCGGGTCTTTACCAAGAGACCCAGTACTTC.